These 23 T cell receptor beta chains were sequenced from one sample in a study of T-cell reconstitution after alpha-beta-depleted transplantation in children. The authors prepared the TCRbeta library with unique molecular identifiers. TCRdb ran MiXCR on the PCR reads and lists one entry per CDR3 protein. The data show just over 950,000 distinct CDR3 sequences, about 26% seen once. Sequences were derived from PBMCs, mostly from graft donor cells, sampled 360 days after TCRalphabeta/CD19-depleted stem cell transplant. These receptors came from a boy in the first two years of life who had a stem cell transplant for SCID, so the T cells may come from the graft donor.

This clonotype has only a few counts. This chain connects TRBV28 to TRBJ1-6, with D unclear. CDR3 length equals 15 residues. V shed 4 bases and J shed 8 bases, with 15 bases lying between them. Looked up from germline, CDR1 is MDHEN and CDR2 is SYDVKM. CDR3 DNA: TGTGCCAGCAGTTCCCCGCACCGGGCGGATTCACCCCTCCACTTT. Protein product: CASSSPHRADSPLHF.

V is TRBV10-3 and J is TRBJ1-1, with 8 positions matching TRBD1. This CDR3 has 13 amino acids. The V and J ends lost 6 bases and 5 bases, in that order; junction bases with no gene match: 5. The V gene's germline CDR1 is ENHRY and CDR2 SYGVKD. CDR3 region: CAIRDREGTEAFF. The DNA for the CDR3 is TGTGCCATCAGGGACAGGGAAGGGACTGAAGCTTTCTTT.

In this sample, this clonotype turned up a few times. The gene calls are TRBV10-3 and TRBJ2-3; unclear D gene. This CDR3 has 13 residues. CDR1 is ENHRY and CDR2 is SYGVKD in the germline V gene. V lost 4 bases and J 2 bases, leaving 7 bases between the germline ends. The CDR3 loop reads CAISGGSTDTQYF. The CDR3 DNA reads TGTGCCATCAGTGGGGGTTCCACAGATACGCAGTATTTT.

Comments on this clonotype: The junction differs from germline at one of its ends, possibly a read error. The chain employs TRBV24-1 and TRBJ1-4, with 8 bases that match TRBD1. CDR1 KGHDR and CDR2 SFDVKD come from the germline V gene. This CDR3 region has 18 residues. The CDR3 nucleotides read TGTGCCACCAGTGACATCTCCATCCAGGGGGCAACTAATCAAAAACTGTTTTTT. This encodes CATSDISIQGATNQKLFF.

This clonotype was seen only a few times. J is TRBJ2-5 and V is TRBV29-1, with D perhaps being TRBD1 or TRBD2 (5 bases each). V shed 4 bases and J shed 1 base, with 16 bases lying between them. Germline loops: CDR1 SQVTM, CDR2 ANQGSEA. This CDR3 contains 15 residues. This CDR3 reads CSVGGGSGFQETQYF. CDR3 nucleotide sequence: TGCAGCGTTGGTGGGGGAAGCGGTTTCCAAGAGACCCAGTACTTC.

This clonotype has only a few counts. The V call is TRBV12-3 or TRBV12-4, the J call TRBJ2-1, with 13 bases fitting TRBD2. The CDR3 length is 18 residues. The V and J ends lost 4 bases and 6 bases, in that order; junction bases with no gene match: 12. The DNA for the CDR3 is TGTGCCAGCAGTTCCCCGAAGACTAGCGGGGGGCTACTCAATGAGCAGTTCTTC. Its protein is CASSSPKTSGGLLNEQFF.

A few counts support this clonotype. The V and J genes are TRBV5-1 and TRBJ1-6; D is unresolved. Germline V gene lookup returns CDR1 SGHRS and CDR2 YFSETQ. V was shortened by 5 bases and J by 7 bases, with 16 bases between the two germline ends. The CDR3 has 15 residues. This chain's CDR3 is CASRSDTVWNSPLHF. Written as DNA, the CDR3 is TGCGCCAGCAGGTCCGACACGGTTTGGAATTCACCCCTCCACTTT.

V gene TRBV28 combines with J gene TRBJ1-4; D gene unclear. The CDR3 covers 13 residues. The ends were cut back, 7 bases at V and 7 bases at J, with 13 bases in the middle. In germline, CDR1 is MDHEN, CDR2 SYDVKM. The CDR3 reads CASTSPAGEKLFF. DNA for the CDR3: TGTGCCAGCACGAGTCCGGCGGGTGAAAAACTGTTTTTT.

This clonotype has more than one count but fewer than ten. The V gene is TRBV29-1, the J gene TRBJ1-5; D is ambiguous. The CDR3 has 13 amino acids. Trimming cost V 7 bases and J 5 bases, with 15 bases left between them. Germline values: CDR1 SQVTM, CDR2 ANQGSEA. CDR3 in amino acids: CSAGRGADQPQHF. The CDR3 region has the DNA TGCAGCGCTGGACGGGGTGCAGATCAGCCCCAGCATTTT.

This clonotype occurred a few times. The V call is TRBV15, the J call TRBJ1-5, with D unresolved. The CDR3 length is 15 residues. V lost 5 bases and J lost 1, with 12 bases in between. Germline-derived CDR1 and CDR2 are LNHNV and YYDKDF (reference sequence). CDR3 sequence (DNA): TGTGCCACCAGCGTGATCAGAGGCAGCAATCAGCCCCAGCATTTT. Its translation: CATSVIRGSNQPQHF.

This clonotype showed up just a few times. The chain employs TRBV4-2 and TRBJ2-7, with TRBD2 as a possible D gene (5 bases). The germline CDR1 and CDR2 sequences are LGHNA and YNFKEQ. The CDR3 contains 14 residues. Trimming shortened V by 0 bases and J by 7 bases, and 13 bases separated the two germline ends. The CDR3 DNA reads TGTGCCAGCAGCCAAGATGCGCGGGCGTTTGAGCAGTACTTC. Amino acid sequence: CASSQDARAFEQYF.

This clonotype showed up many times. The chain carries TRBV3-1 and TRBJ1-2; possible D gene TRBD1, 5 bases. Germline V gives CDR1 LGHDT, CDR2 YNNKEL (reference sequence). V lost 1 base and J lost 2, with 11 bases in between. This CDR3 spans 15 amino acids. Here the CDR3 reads CASSQAGTGNYGYTF. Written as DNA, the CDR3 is TGTGCCAGCAGCCAAGCTGGAACAGGCAACTATGGCTACACCTTC.

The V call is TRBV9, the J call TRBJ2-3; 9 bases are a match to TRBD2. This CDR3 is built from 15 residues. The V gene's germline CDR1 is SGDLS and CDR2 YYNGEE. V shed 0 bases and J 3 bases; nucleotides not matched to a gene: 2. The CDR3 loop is CASSVEGLATDTQYF. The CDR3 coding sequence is TGTGCCAGCAGCGTAGAGGGACTAGCTACAGATACGCAGTATTTT.

Written as DNA, the CDR3 is TGTGCCAGTAGCCTCACAGGCTTTGAGCAGTTCTTC. This sequence encodes CASSLTGFEQFF. The rearrangement links TRBV19 to TRBJ2-1; possible D gene TRBD1, 5 bases. The CDR3 totals 12 residues. Trimming stripped 6 bases from V and 9 bases from J, with 12 bases between. Per germline, CDR1 LNHDA and CDR2 SQIVND (reference sequence).

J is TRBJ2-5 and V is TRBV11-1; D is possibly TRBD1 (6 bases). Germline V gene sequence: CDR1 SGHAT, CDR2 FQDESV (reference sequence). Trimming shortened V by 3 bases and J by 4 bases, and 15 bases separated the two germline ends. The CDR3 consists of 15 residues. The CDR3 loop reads CASSFTGKESETQYF. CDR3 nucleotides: TGTGCCAGCAGCTTCACAGGGAAAGAATCAGAGACCCAGTACTTC.

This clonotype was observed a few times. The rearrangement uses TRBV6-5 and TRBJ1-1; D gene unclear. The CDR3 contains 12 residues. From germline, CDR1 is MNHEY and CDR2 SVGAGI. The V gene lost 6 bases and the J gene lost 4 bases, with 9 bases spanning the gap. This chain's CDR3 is CASSAPGTEAFF. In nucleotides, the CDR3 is TGTGCCAGCAGCGCTCCGGGCACTGAAGCTTTCTTT.

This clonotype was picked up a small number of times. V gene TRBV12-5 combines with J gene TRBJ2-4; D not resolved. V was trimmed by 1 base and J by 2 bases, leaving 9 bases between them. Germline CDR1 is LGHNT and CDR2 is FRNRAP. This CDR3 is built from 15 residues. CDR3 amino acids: CASGLERQSKNIQYF. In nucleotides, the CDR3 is TGTGCTAGTGGTTTGGAACGCCAGTCCAAAAACATTCAGTACTTC.

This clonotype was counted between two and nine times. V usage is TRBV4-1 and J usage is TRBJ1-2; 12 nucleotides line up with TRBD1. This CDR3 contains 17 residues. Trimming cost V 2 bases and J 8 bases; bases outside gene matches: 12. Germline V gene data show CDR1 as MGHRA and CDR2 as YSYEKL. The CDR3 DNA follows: TGCGCCAGCAGCCAACGTGCTATGGGACAGGGGGCTGGAGGCTACACCTTC. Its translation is CASSQRAMGQGAGGYTF.

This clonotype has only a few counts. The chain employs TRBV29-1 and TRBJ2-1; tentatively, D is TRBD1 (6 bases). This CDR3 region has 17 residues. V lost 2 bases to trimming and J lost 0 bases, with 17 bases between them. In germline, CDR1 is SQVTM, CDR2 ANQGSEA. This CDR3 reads CSVERLQGPSSYNEQFF. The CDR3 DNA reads TGCAGCGTTGAACGGCTCCAGGGGCCGAGCTCCTACAATGAGCAGTTCTTC.

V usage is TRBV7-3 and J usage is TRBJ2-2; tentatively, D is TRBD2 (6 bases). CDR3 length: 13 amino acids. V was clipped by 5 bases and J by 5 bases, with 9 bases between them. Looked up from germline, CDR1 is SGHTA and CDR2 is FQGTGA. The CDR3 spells CASSRGVTGELFF. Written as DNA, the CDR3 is TGTGCCAGCAGCCGCGGGGTTACCGGGGAGCTGTTTTTT.

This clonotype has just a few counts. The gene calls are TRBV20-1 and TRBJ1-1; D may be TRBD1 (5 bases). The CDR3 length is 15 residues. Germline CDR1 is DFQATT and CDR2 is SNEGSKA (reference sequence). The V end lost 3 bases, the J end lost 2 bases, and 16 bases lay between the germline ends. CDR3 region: CSARWQGGLNTEAFF. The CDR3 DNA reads TGCAGTGCTAGGTGGCAGGGAGGGTTAAACACTGAAGCTTTCTTT.

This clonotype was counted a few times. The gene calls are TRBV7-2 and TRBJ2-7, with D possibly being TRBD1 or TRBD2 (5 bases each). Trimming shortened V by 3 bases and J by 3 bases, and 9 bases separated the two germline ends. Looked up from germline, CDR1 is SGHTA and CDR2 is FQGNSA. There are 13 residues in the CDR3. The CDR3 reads CASSFGGFYEQYF. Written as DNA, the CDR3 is TGTGCCAGCAGCTTTGGGGGATTCTACGAGCAGTACTTC.

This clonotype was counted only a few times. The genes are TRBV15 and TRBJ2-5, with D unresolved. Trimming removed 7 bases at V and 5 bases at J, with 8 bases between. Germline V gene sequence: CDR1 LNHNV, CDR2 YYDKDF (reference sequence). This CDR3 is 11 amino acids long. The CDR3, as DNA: TGTGCCACCAAGGGATGGGAGACCCAGTACTTC. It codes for CATKGWETQYF.